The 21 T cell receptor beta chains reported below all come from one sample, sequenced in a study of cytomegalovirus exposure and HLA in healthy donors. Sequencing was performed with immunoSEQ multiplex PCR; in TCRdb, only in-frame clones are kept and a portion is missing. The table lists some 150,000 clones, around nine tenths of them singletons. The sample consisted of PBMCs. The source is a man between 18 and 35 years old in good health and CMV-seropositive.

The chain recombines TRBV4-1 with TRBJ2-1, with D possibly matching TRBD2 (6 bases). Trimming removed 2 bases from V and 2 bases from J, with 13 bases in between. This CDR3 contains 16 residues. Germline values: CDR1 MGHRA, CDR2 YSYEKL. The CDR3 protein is CASSQLPGVTYNEQFF. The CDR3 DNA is TGCGCCAGCAGCCAACTCCCGGGGGTTACCTACAATGAGCAGTTCTTC.

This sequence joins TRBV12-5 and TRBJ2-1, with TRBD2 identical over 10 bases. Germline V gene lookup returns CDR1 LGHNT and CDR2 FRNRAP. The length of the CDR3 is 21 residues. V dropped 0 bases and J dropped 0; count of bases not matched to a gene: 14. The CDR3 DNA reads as TGTGCTAGTGGTTTGGTACGATCGGGACTAGCGCTCTCGAGCTCCTACAATGAGCAGTTCTTC. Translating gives CASGLVRSGLALSSSYNEQFF.

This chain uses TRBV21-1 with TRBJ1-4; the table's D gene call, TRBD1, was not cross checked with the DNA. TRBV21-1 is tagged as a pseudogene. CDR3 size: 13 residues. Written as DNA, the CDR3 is TGTGCCAGCAGCATCCAACAGAATGAAAAACTGTTTTTT. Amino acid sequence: CASSIQQNEKLFF.

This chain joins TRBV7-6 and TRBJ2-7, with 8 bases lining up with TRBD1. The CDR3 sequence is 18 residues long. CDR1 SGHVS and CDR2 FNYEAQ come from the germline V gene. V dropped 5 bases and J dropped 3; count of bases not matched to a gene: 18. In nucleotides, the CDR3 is TGTGCCAGCAGCCCTCGCGGAGCACTCGGACAGGGAAACTACGAGCAGTACTTC. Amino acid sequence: CASSPRGALGQGNYEQYF.

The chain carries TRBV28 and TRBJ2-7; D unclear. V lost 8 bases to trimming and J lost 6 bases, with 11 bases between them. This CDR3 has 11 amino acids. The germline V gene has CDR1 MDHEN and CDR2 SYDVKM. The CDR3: CASEDRVEQYF. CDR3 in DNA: TGTGCCAGCGAAGATCGAGTCGAGCAGTACTTC. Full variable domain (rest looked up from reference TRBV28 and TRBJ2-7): DVKVTQSSRYLVKRTGEKVFLECVQDMDHENMFWYRQDPGLGLRLIYFSYDVKMKEKGDIPEGYSVSREKKERFSLILESASTNQTSMYLCASEDRVEQYFGPGTRLTVT.

The CDR3, as DNA: TGTGCCAGCAGCCACGGGGGGCAGGGGCCATTCTATGGCTACACCTTC. Protein product: CASSHGGQGPFYGYTF. The chain carries TRBV9 and TRBJ1-2, with D perhaps matching TRBD1 (6 bases). Germline CDR1 and CDR2: SGDLS and YYNGEE. The CDR3 has 16 amino acids. V gave up 4 bases and J gave up 4 bases, with 20 bases separating them.

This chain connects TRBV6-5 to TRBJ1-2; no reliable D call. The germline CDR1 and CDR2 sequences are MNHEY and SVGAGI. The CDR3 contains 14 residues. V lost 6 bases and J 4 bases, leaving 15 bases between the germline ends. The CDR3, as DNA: TGTGCCAGCAGCCCTGATCGGGGTAGCTATGGCTACACCTTC. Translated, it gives CASSPDRGSYGYTF.

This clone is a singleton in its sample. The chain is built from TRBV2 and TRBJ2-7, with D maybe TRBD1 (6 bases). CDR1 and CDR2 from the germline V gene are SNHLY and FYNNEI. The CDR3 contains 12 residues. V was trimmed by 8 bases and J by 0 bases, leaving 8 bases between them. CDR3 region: CASRDTSYEQYF. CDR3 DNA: TGTGCCAGCCGGGACACCTCCTACGAGCAGTACTTC.

The CDR3 reads CASNLAGGRSYNEQFF. DNA for the CDR3: TGCGCCAGCAACCTAGCGGGGGGCCGCTCCTACAATGAGCAGTTCTTC. The chain joins TRBV5-1 to TRBJ2-1; 11 bases are shared with TRBD2. V shed 6 bases and J 0 bases; nucleotides not matched to a gene: 5. The CDR3 is made up of 16 amino acids. Looked up from germline, CDR1 is SGHRS and CDR2 is YFSETQ.

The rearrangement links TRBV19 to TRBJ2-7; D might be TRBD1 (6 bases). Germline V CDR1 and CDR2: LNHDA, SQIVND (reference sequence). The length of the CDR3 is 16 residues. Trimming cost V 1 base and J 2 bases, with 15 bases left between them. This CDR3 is CASSIGRGAGPYEQYF. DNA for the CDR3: TGTGCCAGTAGTATAGGCAGGGGCGCGGGCCCCTACGAGCAGTACTTC.

CDR3 region: CASSPDRGLHYGYTF. The CDR3 DNA sequence: TGTGCCAGTAGCCCCGACAGGGGTTTACACTATGGCTACACCTTC. The J gene is TRBJ1-2, the V gene TRBV19; TRBD1 agrees at 8 bases. Unmatched junction bases numbered 9, after V lost 6 bases and J lost 3 bases. The CDR3 has 15 amino acids. The germline V gene has CDR1 LNHDA and CDR2 SQIVND (reference sequence).

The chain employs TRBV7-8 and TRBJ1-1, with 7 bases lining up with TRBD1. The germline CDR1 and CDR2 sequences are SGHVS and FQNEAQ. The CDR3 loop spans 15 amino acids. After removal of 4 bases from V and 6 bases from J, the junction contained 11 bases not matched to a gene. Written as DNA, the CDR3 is TGTGCCAGCAGCTGGTTAAAGATCGGGACAGCTGAAGCTTTCTTT. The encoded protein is CASSWLKIGTAEAFF.

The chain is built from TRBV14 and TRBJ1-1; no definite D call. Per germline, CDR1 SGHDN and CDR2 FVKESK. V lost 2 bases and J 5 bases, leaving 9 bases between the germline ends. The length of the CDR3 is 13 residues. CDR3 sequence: CASSQLAGTEAFF. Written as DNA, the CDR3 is TGTGCCAGCAGCCAACTCGCAGGAACTGAAGCTTTCTTT. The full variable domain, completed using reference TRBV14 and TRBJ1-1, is EAGVTQFPSHSVIEKGQTVTLRCDPISGHDNLYWYRRVMGKEIKFLLHFVKESKQDESGMPNNRFLAERTGGTYSTLKVQPAELEDSGVYFCASSQLAGTEAFFGQGTRLTVV.

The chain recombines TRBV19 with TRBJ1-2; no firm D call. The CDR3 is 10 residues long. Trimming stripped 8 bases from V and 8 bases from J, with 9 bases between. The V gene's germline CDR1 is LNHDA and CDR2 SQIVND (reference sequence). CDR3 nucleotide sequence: TGTGCCAGTTGGGCGGGCGGCTACACCTTC. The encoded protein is CASWAGGYTF.

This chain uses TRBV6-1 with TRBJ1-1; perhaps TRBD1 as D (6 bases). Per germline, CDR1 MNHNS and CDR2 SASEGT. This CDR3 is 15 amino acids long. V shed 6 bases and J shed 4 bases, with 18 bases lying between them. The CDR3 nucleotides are TGTGCCAGCAGCCTAACGGGGGGCGCGAGCACTGAAGCTTTCTTT. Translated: CASSLTGGASTEAFF.

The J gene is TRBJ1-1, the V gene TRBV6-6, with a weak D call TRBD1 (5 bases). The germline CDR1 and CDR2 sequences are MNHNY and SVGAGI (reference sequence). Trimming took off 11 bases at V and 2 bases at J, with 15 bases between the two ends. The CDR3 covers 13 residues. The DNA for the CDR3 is TGTGCCTCCCTGGGGCAGCCTAACACTGAAGCTTTCTTT. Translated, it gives CASLGQPNTEAFF.

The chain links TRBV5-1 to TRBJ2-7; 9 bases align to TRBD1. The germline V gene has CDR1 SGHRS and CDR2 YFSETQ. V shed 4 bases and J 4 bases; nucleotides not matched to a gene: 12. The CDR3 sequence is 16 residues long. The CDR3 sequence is CASSPGGTGPPYEQYF. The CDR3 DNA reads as TGCGCCAGCAGCCCTGGGGGGACAGGGCCGCCGTACGAGCAGTACTTC.

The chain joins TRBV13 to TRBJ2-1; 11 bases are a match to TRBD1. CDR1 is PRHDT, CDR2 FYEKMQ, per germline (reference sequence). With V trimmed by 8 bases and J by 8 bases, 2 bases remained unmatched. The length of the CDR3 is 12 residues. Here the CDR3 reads CASRTGGDEQFF. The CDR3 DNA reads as TGTGCCAGCCGGACAGGGGGCGATGAGCAGTTCTTC.

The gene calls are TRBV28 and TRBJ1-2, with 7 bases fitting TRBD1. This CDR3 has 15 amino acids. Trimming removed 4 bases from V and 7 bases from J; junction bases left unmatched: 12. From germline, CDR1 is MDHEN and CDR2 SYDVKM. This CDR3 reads CASSYRQGALGGYTF. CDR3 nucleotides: TGTGCCAGCAGTTACCGACAGGGCGCCCTCGGTGGCTACACCTTC.

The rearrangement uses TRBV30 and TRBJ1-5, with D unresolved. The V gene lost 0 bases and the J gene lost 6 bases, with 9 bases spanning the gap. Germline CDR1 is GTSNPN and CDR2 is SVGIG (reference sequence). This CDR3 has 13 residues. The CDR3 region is CAWSVLEGQPQHF. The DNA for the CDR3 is TGTGCCTGGAGTGTACTAGAGGGTCAGCCCCAGCATTTT.

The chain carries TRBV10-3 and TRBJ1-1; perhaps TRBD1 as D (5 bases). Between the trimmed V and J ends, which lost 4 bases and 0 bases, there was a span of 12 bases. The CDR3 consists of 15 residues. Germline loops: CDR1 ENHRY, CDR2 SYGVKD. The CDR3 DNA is TGTGCCATCAGTGGGAGTGGGGGGTTGAACACTGAAGCTTTCTTT. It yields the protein CAISGSGGLNTEAFF.